Below are 19 T cell receptor beta chains sequenced from a single sample in a study of T cell responses to AZD1222 COVID-19 vaccine (dated by TCRdb to 2020 to 2023). The meaning of the sample's time point label: about 28 days (+/-7) after the second vaccine dose. Receptors were amplified or captured by the immunoSEQ multiplex PCR assay. TCRdb mirrors the immuneACCESS table, restricted to in-frame sequences. Some clones are absent from its copies; in checked studies, under half trace to an unresolved V gene, and the reason for the others is unknown. Across this sample there are 100,000 or so clones, with 80% to 90% seen only once. 10% to 13% of the sample belongs to the ten largest clones. The specimen was peripheral blood, collected 28 days after the second AZD1222 dose. These TCRs come from an adult who received the AZD1222 COVID-19 vaccine.

This rearrangement joins TRBV30 to TRBJ1-3, with D perhaps matching TRBD1 (6 bases). V lost 2 bases and J 8 bases, leaving 13 bases between the germline ends. Germline values: CDR1 GTSNPN, CDR2 SVGIG (reference sequence). The CDR3 loop spans 13 amino acids. CDR3 nucleotides: TGTGCCTGGAGTAAGGGACAAGGGGACACCATATATTTT. Residues: CAWSKGQGDTIYF.

The chain couples TRBV5-6 to TRBJ1-5; D unresolved. V shed 0 bases and J shed 4 bases, with 8 bases lying between them. Germline loops: CDR1 SGHDT, CDR2 YYEEEE. This CDR3 contains 14 residues. CDR3 protein: CASSLATDNQPQHF. The CDR3 bases are TGTGCCAGCAGCTTGGCAACAGATAATCAGCCCCAGCATTTT.

The chain joins TRBV5-4 to TRBJ2-1; possible D gene TRBD2, 5 bases. The CDR3 length is 14 residues. The germline gives CDR1 SGHNT, CDR2 YYREEE (reference sequence). Trimming pared 3 bases from V and 5 bases from J, leaving 12 bases between. This CDR3 is CASSWRGPHNEQFF. CDR3 DNA sequence: TGTGCCAGCAGCTGGAGAGGGCCACACAATGAGCAGTTCTTC.

The chain carries TRBV7-9 and TRBJ1-1; no clear D. Germline CDR1 SEHNR, CDR2 FQNEAQ (reference sequence). Trimming cost V 7 bases and J 1 base, with 13 bases left between them. The CDR3 runs 14 residues. CDR3 DNA sequence: TGTGCCAGCACCTCTAACGTCGGGAACACTGAAGCTTTCTTT. It codes for CASTSNVGNTEAFF.

This sequence joins TRBV2 and TRBJ2-7, with 7 bases that match TRBD1. Germline V gene sequence: CDR1 SNHLY, CDR2 FYNNEI. The junction had 12 bases not matched to a gene; V was cut back by 10 bases and J by 3 bases. The CDR3 totals 14 residues. Here the CDR3 DNA reads TGTGCCACCATGGGGACAGCAACTCGCTACGAGCAGTACTTC. Translated: CATMGTATRYEQYF.

The chain carries TRBV7-3 and TRBJ2-3, with no clear D. The length of the CDR3 is 13 residues. V lost 2 bases and J 6 bases, leaving 9 bases between the germline ends. Germline V gene data show CDR1 as SGHTA and CDR2 as FQGTGA. This CDR3 is CASSLPNGDTQYF. The CDR3 bases are TGTGCCAGCAGCTTACCTAATGGGGATACGCAGTATTTT.

V usage is TRBV5-6 and J usage is TRBJ1-5; D call uncertain. The length of the CDR3 is 13 residues. CDR1 is SGHDT and CDR2 is YYEEEE in the germline V gene. Trimming pared 2 bases from V and 8 bases from J, leaving 11 bases between. CDR3 residues: CASSLGRLKPQHF. For the CDR3, the DNA is TGTGCCAGCAGCTTAGGCAGGTTAAAGCCCCAGCATTTT.

The sample holds a few counts of this clone. CDR3 sequence: CASSGLRTNIVGTGRTEAFF. The CDR3 region has the DNA TGTGCCAGCAGTGGTCTGCGGACCAACATTGTGGGGACAGGACGGACTGAAGCTTTCTTT. The chain links TRBV6-1 to TRBJ1-1; 8 bases map to TRBD1. CDR3 length equals 20 residues. The V and J ends lost 4 bases and 5 bases, in that order; junction bases with no gene match: 24. The V gene's germline CDR1 is MNHNS and CDR2 SASEGT.

In its sample, this clone was seen a few times. The chain uses TRBV2 and TRBJ2-3; TRBD2 might be the D (6 bases). CDR3 length: 13 amino acids. The germline V gene encodes CDR1 SNHLY and CDR2 FYNNEI. Between the trimmed V and J ends, which lost 5 bases and 3 bases, there was a span of 9 bases. DNA for the CDR3: TGTGCCAGCAGTTCCGGGACTACAGATACGCAGTATTTT. It codes for CASSSGTTDTQYF. Variable domain in full (rest from reference TRBV2 and TRBJ2-3): EPEVTQTPSHQVTQMGQEVILRCVPISNHLYFYWYRQILGQKVEFLVSFYNNEISEKSEIFDDQFSVERPDGSNFTLKIRSTKLEDSAMYFCASSSGTTDTQYFGPGTRLTVL.

V is TRBV10-2 and J is TRBJ2-6; D is ambiguous. V lost 8 bases to trimming and J lost 6 bases, with 8 bases between them. CDR1 and CDR2 from the germline V gene are WSHSY and SAAADI. The CDR3 consists of 12 residues. CDR3 region: CASAAEANVLTF. DNA of the CDR3: TGCGCCAGCGCCGCGGAGGCCAACGTCCTGACTTTC.

V usage is TRBV5-4 and J usage is TRBJ1-2, with D possibly being TRBD1 (5 bases). This CDR3 is built from 14 residues. Germline CDR1 SGHNT, CDR2 YYREEE (reference sequence). V lost 0 bases to trimming and J lost 8 bases, with 14 bases between them. CDR3 sequence (DNA): TGTGCCAGCAGCTTGGGACAGTATGAAGGAGGCTACACCTTC. Translated: CASSLGQYEGGYTF.

This chain links TRBV7-9 with TRBJ2-7; 8 bases align to TRBD2. CDR3 length: 17 residues. With 8 bases clipped from V and 0 bases from J, the junction kept 15 bases outside the gene matches. Germline V gene lookup returns CDR1 SEHNR and CDR2 FQNEAQ (reference sequence). CDR3 region: CASWTGSGNTTSYEQYF. In DNA form, the CDR3 reads TGTGCCAGCTGGACGGGTAGCGGGAACACAACCTCCTACGAGCAGTACTTC.

The CDR3 DNA reads as TGTGCCAGCAGGCGGGGGTGGACTGAAGCTTTCTTT. Translation gives CASRRGWTEAFF. The chain joins TRBV27 to TRBJ1-1, with D perhaps TRBD1 (5 bases). Trimming removed 6 bases at V and 5 bases at J, with 10 bases between. Germline CDR1 MNHEY, CDR2 SMNVEV (reference sequence). The CDR3 totals 12 residues.

The V call is TRBV7-2, the J call TRBJ2-3; 7 bases align to TRBD2. This CDR3 comprises 16 residues. Germline V gene sequence: CDR1 SGHTA, CDR2 FQGNSA. V trimming: 2 bases; J trimming: 1 base; junction bases outside the gene matches: 6. Written as DNA, the CDR3 is TGTGCCAGCAGCTTAATGGCGGGAGTAGGCACAGATACGCAGTATTTT. Protein product: CASSLMAGVGTDTQYF.

This chain uses TRBV6-5 with TRBJ1-5; D call uncertain. The CDR3 is made up of 15 amino acids. V lost 4 bases and J 5 bases, leaving 15 bases between the germline ends. Germline CDR1 MNHEY, CDR2 SVGAGI. DNA of the CDR3: TGTGCCAGCAGTTTCAGACACGGGGAGCATCAGCCCCAGCATTTT. As protein: CASSFRHGEHQPQHF.

In nucleotides, the CDR3 is TGTGCCAGCAGCCGGGACAGGGATAACAATGAGCAGTTCTTC. Translating it yields CASSRDRDNNEQFF. J is TRBJ2-1 and V is TRBV7-3; TRBD1 matches at 9 bases. The V segment lost 5 bases and the J segment 5 bases; nucleotides outside the gene matches: 4. CDR3 length equals 14 residues. Germline V gene lookup returns CDR1 SGHTA and CDR2 FQGTGA.

There are a few counts of this clone. V usage is TRBV18 and J usage is TRBJ1-4; D perhaps matches TRBD1 (5 bases). This CDR3 contains 14 residues. Germline CDR1 and CDR2: KGHSH and LQKENI. V lost 2 bases and J 6 bases, leaving 10 bases between the germline ends. The CDR3 loop reads CASSPSPGHEKLFF. The CDR3 DNA follows: TGTGCCAGCTCACCATCTCCGGGGCATGAAAAACTGTTTTTT. The whole variable domain, remainder taken from reference TRBV18 and TRBJ1-4, is NAGVMQNPRHLVRRRGQEARLRCSPMKGHSHVYWYRQLPEEGLKFMVYLQKENIIDESGMPKERFSAEFPKEGPSILRIQQVVRGDSAAYFCASSPSPGHEKLFFGSGTQLSVL.

This clone was seen only once. J is TRBJ1-1 and V is TRBV9; D is unresolved. Germline CDR1 is SGDLS and CDR2 is YYNGEE. Trimming shortened V by 0 bases and J by 4 bases, and 13 bases separated the two germline ends. There are 15 residues in the CDR3. CDR3 sequence reads: CASSVDAGFGTEAFF. DNA of the CDR3: TGTGCCAGCAGCGTAGATGCGGGCTTCGGCACTGAAGCTTTCTTT. The entire variable domain, with the rest obtained from reference TRBV9 and TRBJ1-1, is as follows: DSGVTQTPKHLITATGQRVTLRCSPRSGDLSVYWYQQSLDQGLQFLIQYYNGEERAKGNILERFSAQQFPDLHSELNLSSLELGDSALYFCASSVDAGFGTEAFFGQGTRLTVV.

The chain has TRBV5-1 and TRBJ1-4, with 8 bases lining up with TRBD1. V trimming: 4 bases; J trimming: 5 bases; junction bases outside the gene matches: 7. CDR1 SGHRS and CDR2 YFSETQ come from the germline V gene. The length of the CDR3 is 15 residues. CDR3 nucleotides: TGCGCCAGCAGCCGGACAGGGCAGGGGAATGAAAAACTGTTTTTT. The encoded protein is CASSRTGQGNEKLFF.